This passage covers 28 T cell receptor beta chains from one sample sequenced in a study of T cell repertoires in cytomegalovirus infection. Using its own MiXCR run on the reads, TCRdb lists one record per CDR3 protein. The sample records a few hundred thousand distinct CDR3 sequences, over 15% being singletons. The specimen was CD8+ T cells from PBMCs. These receptors were obtained from a human donor in good health (CMV status not recorded). Some clones in this sample may be carry-over from other donors' samples.

This clonotype was recorded at least ten times. The chain carries TRBV7-2 and TRBJ2-7; possibly TRBD2 for D (6 bases). Germline CDR1 SGHTA, CDR2 FQGNSA. The CDR3 contains 14 residues. Trimming cost V 5 bases and J 0 bases, with 11 bases left between them. The CDR3 protein is CASSGGTSSYEQYF. The CDR3 coding sequence is TGTGCCAGCAGCGGGGGGACTTCCTCCTACGAGCAGTACTTC. Full variable domain (missing parts from reference TRBV7-2 and TRBJ2-7): GAGVSQSPSNKVTEKGKDVELRCDPISGHTALYWYRQSLGQGLEFLIYFQGNSAPDKSGLPSDRFSAERTGGSVSTLTIQRTQQEDSAVYLCASSGGTSSYEQYFGPGTRLTVT.

This clonotype was counted a few times. This chain connects TRBV5-1 to TRBJ2-3, with no clear D. Germline V gene lookup returns CDR1 SGHRS and CDR2 YFSETQ. Trimming cost V 0 bases and J 2 bases, with 10 bases left between them. CDR3 size: 15 residues. CDR3 amino acids: CASSLAASYTDTQYF. Here the CDR3 DNA reads TGCGCCAGCAGCTTGGCGGCCAGCTACACAGATACGCAGTATTTT.

The V call is TRBV9, the J call TRBJ2-1; 8 bases fit TRBD2. The junction had 1 base not matched to a gene; V was cut back by 2 bases and J by 0 bases. Germline V lookup: CDR1 SGDLS, CDR2 YYNGEE. CDR3 length: 15 amino acids. CDR3 sequence reads: CASSVSGASYNEQFF. CDR3 in DNA: TGTGCCAGCAGCGTTAGCGGGGCCTCCTACAATGAGCAGTTCTTC.

This clonotype has more than one count but fewer than ten. The rearrangement uses TRBV11-2 and TRBJ2-7; 12 bases agree with TRBD2. This CDR3 is 15 amino acids long. V was pared by 5 bases and J by 2 bases, with 4 bases of the junction left unmatched. Germline CDR1 reads SGHAT; CDR2 reads FQNNGV. The chain's CDR3 is CASSKTSGGPYEQYF. The CDR3 DNA follows: TGTGCCAGCAGCAAGACTAGCGGGGGACCCTACGAGCAGTACTTC. The variable domain in full, with the rest retrieved from reference TRBV11-2 and TRBJ2-7, is EAGVAQSPRYKIIEKRQSVAFWCNPISGHATLYWYQQILGQGPKLLIQFQNNGVVDDSQLPKDRFSAERLKGVDSTLKIQPAKLEDSAVYLCASSKTSGGPYEQYFGPGTRLTVT.

This rearrangement joins TRBV20-1 to TRBJ1-1, with a possible D match to TRBD1 (5 bases). Between the trimmed V and J ends, which lost 6 bases and 5 bases, there was a span of 25 bases. Germline CDR1 is DFQATT and CDR2 is SNEGSKA (reference sequence). The CDR3 is 16 amino acids. The CDR3 loop is CSAPGASGVWGTEAFF. Here the CDR3 DNA reads TGCAGTGCCCCGGGCGCGTCGGGGGTTTGGGGAACTGAAGCTTTCTTT.

This clonotype came up many times. V is TRBV7-9 and J is TRBJ2-1, with TRBD2 matching over 12 bases. The CDR3 runs to 15 residues. Germline V gives CDR1 SEHNR, CDR2 FQNEAQ (reference sequence). The V gene end was trimmed by 5 bases and the J gene end by 6 bases; junction bases not matched to a gene: 5. The CDR3 loop is CASSRTSGVPNEQFF. The CDR3 bases are TGTGCCAGCAGCCGGACTAGCGGGGTTCCCAATGAGCAGTTCTTC.

V is TRBV6-6 and J is TRBJ2-3, with D perhaps matching TRBD1 (6 bases). This CDR3 comprises 18 residues. The germline V gene has CDR1 MNHNY and CDR2 SVGAGI (reference sequence). V lost 0 bases and J 1 base, leaving 17 bases between the germline ends. CDR3 sequence: CASSYSTQDRSRTDTQYF. CDR3 DNA: TGTGCCAGCAGTTACTCCACCCAGGACAGAAGCCGCACAGATACGCAGTATTTT.

This chain joins TRBV4-1 and TRBJ1-1; D uncertain. Trimming left V 0 bases short and J 1 base short, with 18 bases between. Germline assignment: CDR1 MGHRA and CDR2 YSYEKL. The CDR3 has 18 amino acids. The CDR3 region has the DNA TGCGCCAGCAGCCAAGATTCATATGGCCTGGGCCCGAACACTGAAGCTTTCTTT. Protein: CASSQDSYGLGPNTEAFF.

There are many counts of this clonotype. This chain joins TRBV5-5 and TRBJ2-7; 7 bases fit TRBD1. Unmatched junction bases numbered 6, after V lost 1 base and J lost 2 bases. The CDR3 sequence is 15 residues long. From germline, CDR1 is SGHKS and CDR2 YYEKEE (reference sequence). The CDR3 DNA reads as TGTGCCAGCAGCTTGTTTGCAGGGGGTACCTACGAGCAGTACTTC. It translates to CASSLFAGGTYEQYF.

This sequence joins TRBV7-9 and TRBJ1-2; D remains ambiguous. The CDR3 length is 13 residues. Looked up from germline, CDR1 is SEHNR and CDR2 is FQNEAQ (reference sequence). V was cut by 8 bases and J by 1 base, with 11 bases left in between. The CDR3, as DNA: TGTGCCAGCTCTCCAGAGAGTAACTATGGCTACACCTTC. Its translation: CASSPESNYGYTF.

The CDR3 DNA sequence: TGTGCCAGCAGCTCAAGGGTACAGGGGTATAAGAACACTGAAGCTTTCTTT. It specifies CASSSRVQGYKNTEAFF. The chain has TRBV5-5 and TRBJ1-1; 7 nucleotides agree with TRBD1. V was pared by 3 bases and J by 1 base, with 12 bases of the junction left unmatched. The CDR3 totals 17 residues. The germline V gene encodes CDR1 SGHKS and CDR2 YYEKEE (reference sequence).

This chain uses TRBV19 with TRBJ2-3; tentatively, D is TRBD2 (6 bases). The V end was cut by 6 bases, the J end by 2 bases, with 18 bases between. The CDR3 length is 16 residues. CDR1 is LNHDA, CDR2 SQIVND, per germline (reference sequence). The CDR3 DNA is TGTGCCAGTAGCCCAATTCTAGCGACCTACACAGATACGCAGTATTTT. This encodes CASSPILATYTDTQYF.

In this sample, this clonotype turned up a few times. The V gene is TRBV29-1, the J gene TRBJ2-2, with D perhaps matching TRBD1 (5 bases). The CDR3 contains 13 residues. Trimming shortened V by 3 bases and J by 5 bases, and 10 bases separated the two germline ends. CDR1 and CDR2 from the germline V gene are SQVTM and ANQGSEA. CDR3 region: CSVEQGYTGELFF. Here the CDR3 DNA reads TGCAGCGTTGAGCAGGGATATACCGGGGAGCTGTTTTTT.

This rearrangement joins TRBV6-5 to TRBJ2-1; 7 bases agree with TRBD2. The CDR3 has 17 amino acids. The V and J ends lost 0 bases and 2 bases, in that order; junction bases with no gene match: 7. CDR1 and CDR2 (germline): MNHEY, SVGAGI. CDR3 amino acids: CASSYSIGAGAYNEQFF. As DNA, the CDR3 is TGTGCCAGCAGTTACTCGATCGGGGCGGGGGCCTACAATGAGCAGTTCTTC.

The genes are TRBV19 and TRBJ2-1, with TRBD2 matching 13 bases. This CDR3 spans 15 amino acids. Trimming took 6 bases from V and 5 from J; bases not matched to a gene: 4. The germline CDR1 and CDR2 sequences are LNHDA and SQIVND (reference sequence). The CDR3 DNA reads TGTGCCAGTAGAGCTACTAGCGGGGGGGACAATGAGCAGTTCTTC. Translation gives CASRATSGGDNEQFF.

The chain couples TRBV28 to TRBJ2-7, with a weak D call TRBD2 (6 bases). The CDR3 consists of 14 residues. V lost 0 bases, J lost 4 bases, and 10 bases lay in between. Germline loops: CDR1 MDHEN, CDR2 SYDVKM. In DNA form, the CDR3 reads TGTGCCAGCAGTTTATGGGAGGGGAGGTACGAGCAGTACTTC. Amino acids: CASSLWEGRYEQYF. The whole variable domain, remainder taken from reference TRBV28 and TRBJ2-7, is DVKVTQSSRYLVKRTGEKVFLECVQDMDHENMFWYRQDPGLGLRLIYFSYDVKMKEKGDIPEGYSVSREKKERFSLILESASTNQTSMYLCASSLWEGRYEQYFGPGTRLTVT.

This clonotype was detected a few times. The chain uses TRBV7-9 and TRBJ2-5, with D perhaps given as TRBD1 or TRBD2 (5 bases each). In germline, CDR1 is SEHNR, CDR2 FQNEAQ (reference sequence). The CDR3 runs to 13 residues. V was pared by 10 bases and J by 1 base, with 13 bases between. CDR3 nucleotide sequence: TGTGCCATGAGGGGTTACCCCCAAGAGACCCAGTACTTC. It encodes CAMRGYPQETQYF.

This clonotype appeared once. The rearrangement links TRBV23-1 to TRBJ2-2; D remains ambiguous. TRBV23-1 is reported as an ORF; its role is uncertain. There are 12 residues in the CDR3. The CDR3 bases are TGCGTAGGCCCCGGGCAACCATGGGAGCTGTTTTTT. Amino acid sequence: CVGPGQPWELFF.

The table lists this clonotype with a few counts. This chain joins TRBV6-2 or TRBV6-3 and TRBJ1-1, with D unresolved. CDR3 size: 15 residues. Trimming stripped 0 bases from V and 5 bases from J, with 13 bases between. Germline V gene lookup returns CDR1 MNHEY and CDR2 SVGEGT. The CDR3 loop reads CASSYSLVGWTEAFF. The CDR3 DNA is TGTGCCAGCAGTTACTCCCTCGTGGGGTGGACTGAAGCTTTCTTT.

This clonotype was detected many times. This rearrangement joins TRBV7-8 to TRBJ1-5, with D tentatively TRBD1 (6 bases). This CDR3 region has 16 residues. Trimming stripped 5 bases from V and 3 bases from J, with 17 bases between. Germline-derived CDR1 and CDR2 are SGHVS and FQNEAQ. This CDR3 is CASSPVGGANNQPQHF. The CDR3 DNA reads TGTGCCAGCAGCCCCGTGGGGGGCGCGAACAATCAGCCCCAGCATTTT. Full variable domain (outside the CDR3, taken from reference TRBV7-8 and TRBJ1-5): GAGVSQSPRYKVAKRGQDVALRCDPISGHVSLFWYQQALGQGPEFLTYFQNEAQLDKSGLPSDRFFAERPEGSVSTLKIQRTQQEDSAVYLCASSPVGGANNQPQHFGDGTRLSIL.

V is TRBV4-1 and J is TRBJ2-6, with 13 positions matching TRBD2. This CDR3 has 22 residues. The ends lost 5 bases at V and 0 bases at J; junction bases unmatched: 16. Germline loops: CDR1 MGHRA, CDR2 YSYEKL. The CDR3 spells CASSFRQGRLAGGPSGANVLTF. The CDR3 DNA is TGCGCCAGCAGCTTCAGACAGGGGCGACTAGCGGGGGGACCCTCTGGGGCCAACGTCCTGACTTTC.

This clonotype has ten or more counts. The rearrangement uses TRBV7-2 and TRBJ2-3, with 7 bases lining up with TRBD2. Germline V lookup: CDR1 SGHTA, CDR2 FQGNSA. The V and J ends lost 3 bases and 3 bases, in that order; junction bases with no gene match: 9. The length of the CDR3 is 16 residues. The CDR3 coding sequence is TGTGCCAGCAGCTTCGCCCGCAGCGGGATTACAGATACGCAGTATTTT. This translates into CASSFARSGITDTQYF.

This sequence joins TRBV2 and TRBJ2-3, with D unresolved. This CDR3 comprises 15 residues. The germline gives CDR1 SNHLY, CDR2 FYNNEI. Trimming pared 3 bases from V and 2 bases from J, leaving 12 bases between. The chain's CDR3 is CASSDNPPSTDTQYF. The CDR3 bases are TGTGCCAGCAGTGATAACCCCCCGTCCACAGATACGCAGTATTTT. Complete variable domain (other parts from reference TRBV2 and TRBJ2-3): EPEVTQTPSHQVTQMGQEVILRCVPISNHLYFYWYRQILGQKVEFLVSFYNNEISEKSEIFDDQFSVERPDGSNFTLKIRSTKLEDSAMYFCASSDNPPSTDTQYFGPGTRLTVL.

The V call is TRBV6-2 or TRBV6-3, the J call TRBJ2-3; 7 nucleotides match TRBD2. With V trimmed by 7 bases and J by 0 bases, 13 bases remained unmatched. Germline lookup yields CDR1 MNHEY and CDR2 SVGEGT. There are 17 residues in the CDR3. The CDR3 region is CASNPPRRDYSTDTQYF. CDR3 nucleotide sequence: TGTGCCAGCAATCCTCCCCGTAGGGACTACAGCACAGATACGCAGTATTTT.

V gene TRBV7-6 combines with J gene TRBJ2-4, with 9 bases lining up with TRBD1. Trimming removed 5 bases from V and 5 bases from J; junction bases left unmatched: 7. The CDR3 is 15 amino acids. Germline V gives CDR1 SGHVS, CDR2 FNYEAQ. The CDR3 nucleotides are TGTGCCAGCAGCGAGGGGACAGGGTGGCAAAACATTCAGTACTTC. Translated, it gives CASSEGTGWQNIQYF.

This clonotype was found a few times. J is TRBJ2-7 and V is TRBV29-1; D ambiguous. With 1 base removed from V and 1 base from J, the gap between germline ends came to 11 bases. Germline loops: CDR1 SQVTM, CDR2 ANQGSEA. The CDR3 contains 14 residues. The CDR3 sequence: CSVEVNGPSYEQYF. For the CDR3, the DNA is TGCAGCGTTGAAGTTAACGGGCCGTCCTACGAGCAGTACTTC.

The sample holds many counts of this clonotype. The V call is TRBV7-8, the J call TRBJ1-1; TRBD1 agrees at 7 bases. V gave up 3 bases and J gave up 7 bases; unmatched junction bases: 8. Germline CDR1 and CDR2: SGHVS and FQNEAQ. This CDR3 has 14 residues. The CDR3: CASSLAPGTDEAFF. The DNA for the CDR3 is TGTGCCAGCAGCTTGGCCCCCGGGACAGATGAAGCTTTCTTT.

CDR3 amino acids: CASSQVASGGIGELFF. DNA for the CDR3: TGCGCCAGCAGCCAAGTTGCTAGCGGGGGAATCGGGGAGCTGTTTTTT. The chain employs TRBV4-1 and TRBJ2-2, with 10 nucleotides matching TRBD2. Germline trimming cut 1 base from V and 7 bases from J; bases unmatched to any gene: 6. This CDR3 comprises 16 residues. CDR1 and CDR2 from the germline V gene are MGHRA and YSYEKL.